Listed below are T cell receptor beta chains from one sample, sequenced in a study of tumor-infiltrating lymphocytes in primary liver carcinoma. Each CDR3 protein is one row after TCRdb ran MiXCR on the multiplex PCR reads. The table records around 330,000 distinct CDR3 sequences, 65% of them present only once. Sample: peripheral blood. Every receptor here comes from a man aged 35 to 55 with primary liver carcinoma and hepatitis B virus infection. The CDR3 runs from the conserved cysteine through the conserved F or W. Fields, in order: V gene, J gene, CDR3 protein.

TRBV6-2/TRBV6-3	TRBJ2-7	CACSLTGGNEQYF
TRBV28	TRBJ1-5	CASSLFREGNQPQHF
TRBV12-3/TRBV12-4	TRBJ2-5	CASVEGETQYF
TRBV6-5	TRBJ1-2	CDSSYRQGGGYTF
TRBV24-1	TRBJ1-2	CATSDPKAGGVNGYTF
TRBV11-3	TRBJ1-2	CASSAIRGNYDYTF
TRBV5-1	TRBJ1-1	CASSLYQGGNTEAFF
TRBV12-3/TRBV12-4	TRBJ1-4	CASSPPGQGGEKLFF
TRBV6-5	TRBJ2-1	CASSPSGNGYNEQFF
TRBV2	TRBJ1-2	CASSEGGRLYGYTF
TRBV6-1	TRBJ2-2	CASSLREGATGELFF
TRBV29-1	TRBJ2-3	CSVVLAGGRTDTQYF
TRBV11-3	TRBJ2-1	CASGLGTGVGNEQFF
TRBV11-2	TRBJ1-2	CVNSPSLQGGLWGNGYTF
TRBV28	TRBJ2-1	CASSPLAGSESNEQFF
TRBV12-5	TRBJ2-5	CASGPNGTGGQETQYF
TRBV6-6	TRBJ2-3	CAVMEGTDTQYF
TRBV29-1	TRBJ2-1	CSVPRGAYNEQFF
TRBV12-5	TRBJ2-2	CASSLGANTGELFF
TRBV5-4	TRBJ2-5	CASSLTGYQETQYF
TRBV11-1	TRBJ1-2	CASSPIQGVGHGYTF
TRBV25-1	TRBJ2-6	CASSEEGDGANVLTF
TRBV11-2	TRBJ2-7	CASSLNGRFRHKQYF
TRBV28	TRBJ1-1	CASSSRQGGTEAFF
TRBV7-8	TRBJ1-3	CASIHPYLQYGNTIYF
TRBV11-2	TRBJ2-3	CASSSGTNPSTDMQYF
TRBV11-2	TRBJ2-7	CTSSPGAVPYF
TRBV6-2/TRBV6-3	TRBJ2-1	CASSSFSGREDNEQFF
TRBV5-1	TRBJ2-3	CASSLAGGRADTQYF
TRBV11-2	TRBJ1-5	CASSIGREGNQSQHF
TRBV5-4	TRBJ1-2	CASSSVTGGDYGYTF
TRBV5-1	TRBJ2-7	CASSLLQGYEQYF
TRBV6-2/TRBV6-3	TRBJ2-2	CASSQIGAGTGELFF
TRBV11-1	TRBJ2-4	CDSSFGNTQYF
TRBV5-1	TRBJ1-1	CASSPMGLGNTEAFF
TRBV11-1	TRBJ1-1	CATSLERLSFF
TRBV5-1	TRBJ1-2	CASRFAERDGYTF
TRBV5-1	TRBJ2-2	CASSLGMRLASSGELFF
TRBV30	TRBJ1-2	CAWSNDAAGPYGYTF
TRBV11-2	TRBJ1-6	CTSRANEGTNSPLHF
TRBV5-5	TRBJ2-2	CASSWRGGGQFGELFF
TRBV14	TRBJ2-1	CTSSQDRQTYNEQFF
TRBV11-2	TRBJ1-2	CASSYTGKVNYGYTF
TRBV11-3	TRBJ2-2	CASSPTRTSGNTGELFF
TRBV4-1	TRBJ1-5	CASSQSEGMGPQHF
TRBV28	TRBJ2-6	CASLGAEIPSGANVLTF
TRBV6-5	TRBJ2-7	CASSYGSSIPYEQYF